Given below is one T cell receptor beta chain in context. Its antigen is undetermined. Germline V gene data show CDR1 as DFQATT and CDR2 as SNEGSKA (reference sequence). J was trimmed by 9 bases and V by 5 bases; bases with no gene match: 6. CDR3 length: 11 amino acids. The sample is drawn from a study of CD8+CD57+ T cells in acquired aplastic anemia. Findings and caveats of the study: The CD8+ Simpson's diversity of patients and controls was not significantly different.

CDR3 and TCR beta VDJ profiling relied on genomic DNA as the template. TCRdb used MiXCR to reprocess the reads, holding one entry per CDR3 protein. This table has fewer than 200,000 distinct CDR3 sequences, 63% appearing once. The source is a human donor in good health. Input material: sorted CD4+, CD8+, or CD8+CD57+ T cells (not recorded which) from PBMCs. The chain joins TRBV20-1 to TRBJ1-2; TRBD1 agrees at 7 bases. DNA for the CDR3: TGCAGTGCTCCGGGACAGAGTAGCTACACCTTC. Translation: CSAPGQSSYTF.